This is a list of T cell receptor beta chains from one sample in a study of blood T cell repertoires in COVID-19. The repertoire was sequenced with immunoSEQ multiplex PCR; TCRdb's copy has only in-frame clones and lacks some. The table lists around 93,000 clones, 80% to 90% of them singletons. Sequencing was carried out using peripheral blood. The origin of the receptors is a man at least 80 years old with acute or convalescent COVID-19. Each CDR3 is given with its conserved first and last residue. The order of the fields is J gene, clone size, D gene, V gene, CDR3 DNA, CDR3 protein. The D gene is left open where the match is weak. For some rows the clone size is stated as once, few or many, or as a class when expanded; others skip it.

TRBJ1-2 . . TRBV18 TGTGCCAGCTCACCGTATAACAGGGATTTTGACTATGGCTACACCTTC CASSPYNRDFDYGYTF
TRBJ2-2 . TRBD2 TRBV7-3 TGTGCCAGCAGCCCCCGGACTAGCGTGAACACCGGGGAGCTGTTTTTT CASSPRTSVNTGELFF
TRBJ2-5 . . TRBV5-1 TGCGCCAGCAGCACGGAGGTACAAGAGACCCAGTACTTC CASSTEVQETQYF
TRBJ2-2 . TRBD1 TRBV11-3 TGTGCCAGCAGCTCCCTAGAGGGGGCGAGCACCGGGGAGCTGTTTTTT CASSSLEGASTGELFF
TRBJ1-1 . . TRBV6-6 TGTGCCAGCCGTCTTCCGGGAACCCTGAACACTGAAGCTTTCTTT CASRLPGTLNTEAFF
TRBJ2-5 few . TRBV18 TGTGCCAGCTCACCACCATCCTCCCTTCGGGAGACCCAGTACTTC CASSPPSSLRETQYF
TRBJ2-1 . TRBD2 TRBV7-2 TGTGCCAGCAGGTTAGCGGGAGGTCACTCCTACAATGAGCAGTTCTTC CASRLAGGHSYNEQFF
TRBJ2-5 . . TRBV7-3 TGTGCCAGCAGCTTAAATAAACAGGGTTGGAAAGAGACCCAGTACTTC CASSLNKQGWKETQYF
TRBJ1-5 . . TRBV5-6 TGTGCCAGCAGCTTATCACAGGGTTTTGGCAATCAGCCCCAGCATTTT CASSLSQGFGNQPQHF
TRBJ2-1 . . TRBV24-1 TGTGCCACCAGTGAAGCGGTCAATGAGCAGTTCTTC CATSEAVNEQFF
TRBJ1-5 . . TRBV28 TGTGCCAGCACCTCAAGGACCGGGACAAGCAATCAGCCCCAGCATTTT CASTSRTGTSNQPQHF
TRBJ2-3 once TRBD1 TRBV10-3 TGTGCCATCAGTGAGTTGGACAGGGTTACAGATACGCAGTATTTT CAISELDRVTDTQYF
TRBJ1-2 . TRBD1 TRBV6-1 TGTGCCAGCAGTGGCTGGGACAGTCCTTCAGTGGGCGGCTACACCTTC CASSGWDSPSVGGYTF
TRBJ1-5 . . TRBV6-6 TGTGCCAGCAGTTACACGGAGAGCAATCAGCCCCAGCATTTT CASSYTESNQPQHF
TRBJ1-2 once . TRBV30 TGTGCCTGGACGCCGCGGACTAACTATGGCTACACCTTC CAWTPRTNYGYTF
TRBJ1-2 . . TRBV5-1 TGCGCCAGCAGCTTGGCTGACAGACCTTTCTATGGCTACACCTTC CASSLADRPFYGYTF